One TCR beta chain is described in this entry. Germline V gene sequence: CDR1 MNHEY, CDR2 SVGAGI. The CDR3 runs to 11 residues. V lost 9 bases to trimming and J lost 4 bases, with 9 bases between them. The data were produced by immunoSEQ multiplex PCR, yet TCRdb's version contains in-frame clones alone and is incomplete. The sample consists of about 73,000 clones, about 88% of them appearing once. The data derive from a study of OX40 agonist ivuxolimab in advanced cancers. The overall study: Of mixed ages from 23 to 79 and averaging approximately 60 years, the group was about 86% male. Partial response was recorded in three patients: one hepatocellular carcinoma and two cutaneous melanoma cases.

Sequenced material: CD4+ or CD8+ T cells sorted from blood, taken in a trial of the OX40 agonist ivuxolimab. The sequence came from an adult with an advanced solid tumor such as melanoma, head and neck, liver or kidney cancer. The J gene is TRBJ1-2, the V gene TRBV6-5; D gene ambiguous. CDR3 sequence: CASGSIYGYTF. The CDR3 DNA follows: TGTGCCAGTGGGTCTATCTATGGCTACACCTTC.